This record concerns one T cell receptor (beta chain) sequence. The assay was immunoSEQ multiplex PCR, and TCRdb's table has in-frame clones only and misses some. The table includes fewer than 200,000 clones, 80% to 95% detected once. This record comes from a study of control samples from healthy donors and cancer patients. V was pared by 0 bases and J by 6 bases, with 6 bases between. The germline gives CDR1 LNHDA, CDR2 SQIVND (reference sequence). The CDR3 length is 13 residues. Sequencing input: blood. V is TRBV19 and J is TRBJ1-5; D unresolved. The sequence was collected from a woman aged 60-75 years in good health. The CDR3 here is CASSIDTLQPQHF. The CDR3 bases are TGTGCCAGTAGTATAGATACCCTTCAGCCCCAGCATTTT.